Reported below is one TCR beta chain. Clinical history as reported by participants underpinned cohort assignment. This entry belongs to a study of blood T cell repertoires in COVID-19. Study summary: Whether acute or convalescent, the COVID-19 samples came from the United States, Italy and Spain. PBMCs, B-cell-depleted T cells, or T cells were the source of the cDNA or gDNA that made up the material.

TCRdb's copy holds only in-frame clones and misses some; the assay was immunoSEQ multiplex PCR. This table holds about 270,000 clones, about 90% found once. CDR3 length equals 14 residues. The V segment lost 5 bases and the J segment 2 bases; nucleotides outside the gene matches: 4. Germline CDR1 and CDR2: SQVTM and ANQGSEA. This clonotype was obtained from a woman under 40 with acute COVID-19. Input material: PBMCs or T cells enriched from blood (not recorded which). The chain recombines TRBV29-1 with TRBJ2-7, with 12 bases fitting TRBD1. CDR3 loop: CSVQGTGGPYEQYF. The CDR3 coding sequence is TGCAGCGTTCAGGGGACAGGGGGCCCCTACGAGCAGTACTTC.